This TCR beta chain was sequenced in a study of T-cell reconstitution after alpha-beta-depleted transplantation in children. Preparation of the TCRbeta library involved a method that used unique molecular identifiers. Each CDR3 protein gets one entry after TCRdb re-called the PCR reads with MiXCR. The repertoire has fewer than 700,000 distinct CDR3 sequences, 20% to 25% of them found once; the top ten carry roughly 14%. Broader study findings: Roughly two months post-transplant, alpha-beta T cells reportedly originated from several hundred graft clones that had expanded. T-cell counts and diversity at one year following transplant were attributed mainly to newly produced T cells. The origin of high day-60 TCRbeta diversity in some patients lay in surviving recipient T cells and thymic progenitors.

In its sample, this clonotype was seen many times. The antigen is not known. CDR3 length: 14 residues. This sequence was found in a boy younger than two who had a stem cell transplant for acute myeloid leukemia, so the T cells may come from the graft donor. The gene calls are TRBV21-1 and TRBJ2-3. TRBV21-1 corresponds to a pseudogene. This material consisted of PBMCs, mostly from graft donor cells, taken 360 days after TCRalphabeta/CD19-depleted stem cell transplant. DNA for the CDR3: TGTGCCAGCAGCCGCTCATCGACCAGATATACGCAGTATTTT. Protein product: CASSRSSTRYTQYF.